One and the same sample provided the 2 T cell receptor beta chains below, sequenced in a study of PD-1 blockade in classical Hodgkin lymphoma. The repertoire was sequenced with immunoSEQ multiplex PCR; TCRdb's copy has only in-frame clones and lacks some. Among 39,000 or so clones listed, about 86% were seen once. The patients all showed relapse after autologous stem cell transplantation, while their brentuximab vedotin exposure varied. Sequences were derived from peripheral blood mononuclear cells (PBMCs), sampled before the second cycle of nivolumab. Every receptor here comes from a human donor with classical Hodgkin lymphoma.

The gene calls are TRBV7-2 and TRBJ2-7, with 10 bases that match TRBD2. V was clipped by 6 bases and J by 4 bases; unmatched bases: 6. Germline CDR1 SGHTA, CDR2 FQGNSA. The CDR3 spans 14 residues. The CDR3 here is CASRRRTSGYEQYF. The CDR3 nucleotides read TGTGCCAGCAGACGAAGGACTAGCGGATACGAGCAGTACTTC.

The CDR3: CASSREGGGVTDTQYF. The DNA for the CDR3 is TGTGCCAGCAGCCGGGAAGGCGGGGGCGTCACAGATACGCAGTATTTT. V and J are TRBV4-2 and TRBJ2-3, with a tentative D call TRBD2 (7 bases). This CDR3 is built from 16 residues. Trimming left V 4 bases short and J 2 bases short, with 16 bases between. CDR1 and CDR2 (germline): LGHNA, YNFKEQ.